The 14 T cell receptor beta chains below come from one sample, sequenced in a study of radiation and T cells in renal cell carcinoma. Stated time point: baseline pretreatment blood. The treatment here: 15 Gy SBRT to primary tumor, nephrectomy 4 weeks later. Method: immunoSEQ multiplex PCR; TCRdb's copy keeps in-frame clones and lacks some. The table records 70,000 to 100,000 clones, 65% to 85% of them present only once. The starting material was blood, obtained from a patient whose treatment included radiotherapy and nephrectomy. These receptors all come from a man between 60 and 70 years old with renal cell carcinoma.

This clone was counted only a few times. The genes are TRBV14 and TRBJ1-1; D gene uncertain. This CDR3 is built from 14 residues. V lost 4 bases and J lost 5, with 14 bases in between. The germline gives CDR1 SGHDN, CDR2 FVKESK. The CDR3 here is CASSPRPGGTEAFF. The CDR3 DNA reads TGTGCCAGCAGCCCAAGACCCGGAGGGACTGAAGCTTTCTTT.

The chain uses TRBV2 and TRBJ2-1; 11 positions agree with TRBD2. Germline CDR1 and CDR2: SNHLY and FYNNEI. Losses at the gene ends were 11 bases for V and 6 bases for J; bases not matched to a gene: 9. This CDR3 comprises 14 residues. CDR3 nucleotide sequence: TGTGCCTCCACCAGGACTAGCGGGTTCAATGAGCAGTTCTTC. It translates to CASTRTSGFNEQFF.

The chain is built from TRBV14 and TRBJ2-4, with a weak D call TRBD2 (5 bases). Germline CDR1 reads SGHDN; CDR2 reads FVKESK. The CDR3 totals 17 residues. V lost 5 bases, J lost 7 bases, and 24 bases lay in between. The CDR3 sequence is CASSTSPPGLLRNIQYF. As DNA, the CDR3 is TGTGCCAGCAGCACCAGCCCTCCAGGACTTCTGAGGAACATTCAGTACTTC.

This clone was seen just once. The V and J genes are TRBV7-8 and TRBJ1-2; D remains ambiguous. Germline values: CDR1 SGHVS, CDR2 FQNEAQ. The CDR3 length is 15 residues. Trimming removed 0 bases at V and 2 bases at J, with 10 bases between. The CDR3 sequence: CASSLASRTNYGYTF. The CDR3 nucleotides read TGTGCCAGCAGCTTAGCGAGCAGGACCAACTATGGCTACACCTTC.

The rearrangement joins TRBV6-6 to TRBJ2-1, with 8 bases fitting TRBD2. Germline loops: CDR1 MNHNY, CDR2 SVGAGI (reference sequence). V gave up 0 bases and J gave up 7 bases; unmatched junction bases: 5. The CDR3 has 15 amino acids. The CDR3 region has the DNA TGTGCCAGCAGTTACTCGCCGGGAGGGAGGAATGAGCAGTTCTTC. Protein: CASSYSPGGRNEQFF.

J is TRBJ2-1 and V is TRBV4-2; 11 nucleotides align to TRBD2. The trim removed 1 base at V and 9 bases at J, leaving 8 bases unmatched. CDR3 size: 16 residues. Germline CDR1 LGHNA, CDR2 YNFKEQ. This CDR3 is CASSQALAGGPGEQFF. The CDR3 region has the DNA TGTGCCAGCAGCCAAGCGTTAGCGGGAGGGCCGGGTGAGCAGTTCTTC.

The chain carries TRBV6-1 and TRBJ2-5; D perhaps matches TRBD2 (7 bases). Germline V CDR1 and CDR2: MNHNS, SASEGT. The CDR3 sequence is 13 residues long. The V gene lost 7 bases and the J gene lost 5 bases, with 14 bases spanning the gap. CDR3 nucleotides: TGTGCCAGCACTGGGGGGGCTTGGGAGACCCAGTACTTC. It yields the protein CASTGGAWETQYF.

The chain recombines TRBV6-5 with TRBJ2-2; tentative D call: TRBD1 (5 bases). CDR3 size: 15 residues. Germline V gene lookup returns CDR1 MNHEY and CDR2 SVGAGI. V shed 2 bases and J shed 6 bases, with 13 bases lying between them. The DNA of the CDR3 is TGTGCCAGCAGTTACAGGGGTACTGCCTCCGGGGAGCTGTTTTTT. Amino acids: CASSYRGTASGELFF.

Only a few counts were recorded for this clone. This chain connects TRBV30 to TRBJ2-2, with unresolved D. The CDR3 runs 16 residues. Trimming removed 4 bases at V and 0 bases at J, with 15 bases between. The V gene's germline CDR1 is GTSNPN and CDR2 SVGIG (reference sequence). DNA for the CDR3: TGTGCCTGGATTTTCGGGTTTGCGTCGAACACCGGGGAGCTGTTTTTT. It yields the protein CAWIFGFASNTGELFF.

The sample holds one count of this clone. The chain has TRBV7-2 and TRBJ2-7; 8 bases match TRBD2. CDR3 length equals 14 residues. CDR1 and CDR2 from the germline V gene are SGHTA and FQGNSA. V was clipped by 1 base and J by 4 bases; unmatched bases: 3. The CDR3 DNA reads TGTGCCAGCAGCTTAGAGGGCGGGAGGTACGAGCAGTACTTC. Encoded protein: CASSLEGGRYEQYF.

This clone has only a few counts. The gene calls are TRBV5-1 and TRBJ2-1; unclear D gene. The CDR3 totals 16 residues. Germline lookup yields CDR1 SGHRS and CDR2 YFSETQ. V lost 0 bases, J lost 7 bases, and 17 bases lay in between. DNA for the CDR3: TGCGCCAGCAGCTTGGGATCAGCTCGTCGTTCAAATGAGCAGTTCTTC. Protein sequence: CASSLGSARRSNEQFF.

The chain uses TRBV5-1 and TRBJ2-2; a possible D gene is TRBD2 (6 bases). Germline V gene data show CDR1 as SGHRS and CDR2 as YFSETQ. CDR3 length equals 18 residues. V shed 0 bases and J shed 2 bases, with 17 bases lying between them. Here the CDR3 DNA reads TGCGCCAGCAGCTTGGGCGACCTCTTTAGCGGTAACACCGGGGAGCTGTTTTTT. Translated: CASSLGDLFSGNTGELFF.

The chain uses TRBV7-2 and TRBJ1-5; D uncertain. This CDR3 is built from 17 residues. The V end was cut by 1 base, the J end by 0 bases, with 13 bases between. Germline assignment: CDR1 SGHTA and CDR2 FQGNSA. The CDR3 loop reads CASSLVAGIYSNQPQHF. The CDR3 nucleotides are TGTGCCAGCAGCTTAGTAGCTGGGATCTATAGCAATCAGCCCCAGCATTTT.

The genes are TRBV6-1 and TRBJ2-2; no firm D call. In germline, CDR1 is MNHNS, CDR2 SASEGT. The V end lost 8 bases, the J end lost 7 bases, and 5 bases lay between the germline ends. The CDR3 spans 10 residues. The CDR3 here is CASGFGELFF. The CDR3 DNA is TGTGCCAGCGGGTTCGGGGAGCTGTTTTTT.